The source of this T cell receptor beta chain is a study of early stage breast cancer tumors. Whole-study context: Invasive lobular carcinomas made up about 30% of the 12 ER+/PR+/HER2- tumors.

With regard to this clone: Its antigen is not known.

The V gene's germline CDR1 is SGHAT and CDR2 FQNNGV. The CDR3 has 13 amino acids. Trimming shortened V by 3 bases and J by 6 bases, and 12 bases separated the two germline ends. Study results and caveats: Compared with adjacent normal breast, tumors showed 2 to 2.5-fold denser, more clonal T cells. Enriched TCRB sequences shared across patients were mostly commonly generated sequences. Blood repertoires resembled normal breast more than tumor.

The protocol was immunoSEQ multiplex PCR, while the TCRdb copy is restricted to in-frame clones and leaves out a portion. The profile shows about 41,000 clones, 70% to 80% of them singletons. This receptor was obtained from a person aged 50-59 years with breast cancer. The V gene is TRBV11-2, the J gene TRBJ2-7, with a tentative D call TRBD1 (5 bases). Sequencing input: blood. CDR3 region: CASSLNQGFEQYV. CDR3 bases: TGTGCCAGCAGCTTGAACCAGGGTTTCGAGCAGTACGTC.